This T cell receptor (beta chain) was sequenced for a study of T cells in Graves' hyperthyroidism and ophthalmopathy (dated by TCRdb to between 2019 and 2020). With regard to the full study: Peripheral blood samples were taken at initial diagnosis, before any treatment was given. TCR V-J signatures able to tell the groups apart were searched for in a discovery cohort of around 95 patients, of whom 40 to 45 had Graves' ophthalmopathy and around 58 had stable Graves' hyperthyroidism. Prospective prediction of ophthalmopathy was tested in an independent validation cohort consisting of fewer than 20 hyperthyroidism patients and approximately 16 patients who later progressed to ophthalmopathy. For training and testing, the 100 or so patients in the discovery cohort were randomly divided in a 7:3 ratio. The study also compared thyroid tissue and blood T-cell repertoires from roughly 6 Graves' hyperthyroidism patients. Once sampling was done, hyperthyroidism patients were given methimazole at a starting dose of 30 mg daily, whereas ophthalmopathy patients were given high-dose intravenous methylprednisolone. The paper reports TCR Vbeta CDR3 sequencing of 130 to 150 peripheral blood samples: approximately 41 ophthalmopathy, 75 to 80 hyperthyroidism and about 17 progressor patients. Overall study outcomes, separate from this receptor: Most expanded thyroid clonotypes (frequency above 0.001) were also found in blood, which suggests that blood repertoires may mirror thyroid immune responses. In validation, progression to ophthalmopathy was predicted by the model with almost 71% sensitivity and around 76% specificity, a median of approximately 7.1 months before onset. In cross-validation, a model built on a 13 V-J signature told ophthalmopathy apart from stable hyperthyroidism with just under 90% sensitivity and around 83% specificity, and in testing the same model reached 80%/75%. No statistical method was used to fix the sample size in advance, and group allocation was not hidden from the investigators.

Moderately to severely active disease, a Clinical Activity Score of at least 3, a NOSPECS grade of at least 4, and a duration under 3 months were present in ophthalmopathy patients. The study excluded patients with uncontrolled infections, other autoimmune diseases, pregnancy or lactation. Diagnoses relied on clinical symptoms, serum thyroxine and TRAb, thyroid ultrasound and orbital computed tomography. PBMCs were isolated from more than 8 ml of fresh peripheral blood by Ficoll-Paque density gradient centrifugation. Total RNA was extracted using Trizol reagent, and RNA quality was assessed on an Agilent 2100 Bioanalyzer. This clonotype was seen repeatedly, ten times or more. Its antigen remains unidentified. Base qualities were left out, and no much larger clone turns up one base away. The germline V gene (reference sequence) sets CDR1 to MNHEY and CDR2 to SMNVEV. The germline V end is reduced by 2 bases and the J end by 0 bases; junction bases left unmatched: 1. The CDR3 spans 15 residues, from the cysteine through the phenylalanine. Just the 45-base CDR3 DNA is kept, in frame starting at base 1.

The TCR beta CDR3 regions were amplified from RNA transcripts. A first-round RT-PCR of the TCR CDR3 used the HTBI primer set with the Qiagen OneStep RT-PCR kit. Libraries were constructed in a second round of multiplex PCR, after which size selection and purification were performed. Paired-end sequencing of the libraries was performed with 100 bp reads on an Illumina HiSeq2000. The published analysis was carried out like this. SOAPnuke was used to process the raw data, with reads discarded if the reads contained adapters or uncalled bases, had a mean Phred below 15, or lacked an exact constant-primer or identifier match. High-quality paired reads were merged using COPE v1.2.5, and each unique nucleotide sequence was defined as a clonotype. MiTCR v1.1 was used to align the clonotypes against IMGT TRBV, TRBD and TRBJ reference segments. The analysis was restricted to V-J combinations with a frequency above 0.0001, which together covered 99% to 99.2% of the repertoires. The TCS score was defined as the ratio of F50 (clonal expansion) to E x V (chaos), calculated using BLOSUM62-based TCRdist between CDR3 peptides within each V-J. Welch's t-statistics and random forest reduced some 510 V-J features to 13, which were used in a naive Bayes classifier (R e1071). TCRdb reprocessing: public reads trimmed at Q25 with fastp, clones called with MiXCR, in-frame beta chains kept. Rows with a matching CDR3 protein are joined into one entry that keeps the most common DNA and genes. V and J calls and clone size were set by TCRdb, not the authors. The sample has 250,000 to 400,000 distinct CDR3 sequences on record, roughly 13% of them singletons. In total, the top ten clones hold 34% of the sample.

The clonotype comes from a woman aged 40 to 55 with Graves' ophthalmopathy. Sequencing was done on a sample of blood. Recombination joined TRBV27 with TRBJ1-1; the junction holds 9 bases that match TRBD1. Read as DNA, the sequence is TGTGCCAGCAGTTTACGACAGGGGGTGAACACTGAAGCTTTCTTT. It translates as CASSLRQGVNTEAFF.